The present entry profiles one TCR beta chain with its context. Construction of the TCRbeta library involved unique molecular identifiers. MiXCR, applied by TCRdb to the PCR reads, yields one record per CDR3 protein. The sample has some 490,000 distinct CDR3 sequences, under 15% seen once. This specimen comes from a study of T-cell reconstitution after alpha-beta-depleted transplantation in children. This CDR3 is 18 amino acids long. CDR1 and CDR2 from the germline V gene are LGHNA and YNFKEQ. Germline trimming cut 1 base from V and 4 bases from J; bases unmatched to any gene: 8. The starting material was PBMCs from the stem cell graft donor, obtained from the stem cell graft. The sequence derives from a human donor who donated a stem cell graft to a child with combined immunodeficiency. The chain has TRBV4-2 and TRBJ2-2; TRBD2 agrees at 11 bases. CDR3 amino acids: CASSQGAGGTSGTGELFF. The DNA of the CDR3 is TGTGCCAGCAGCCAAGGGGCAGGGGGGACTAGCGGCACCGGGGAGCTGTTTTTT.